The next 21 T cell receptor beta chains were all read from a single sample in a study of neurological immune-mediated disorders. In TCRdb, the 5' RACE reads were re-called with MiXCR into one record per CDR3 protein. The sample holds some 19,000 distinct CDR3 sequences, 17% seen once. Sample: CD8+ T cells from blood. The receptors were sampled from a woman in her late teens or twenties with multiple sclerosis.

This clonotype was picked up many times. CDR3 DNA: TGTGCCAGCAGCGGGGGACAGGGGGCGCGTGAGCAGTACTTC. Protein product: CASSGGQGAREQYF. This chain joins TRBV9 and TRBJ2-7; 12 nucleotides align to TRBD1. V dropped 3 bases and J dropped 7; count of bases not matched to a gene: 5. This CDR3 has 14 residues. CDR1 and CDR2 (germline): SGDLS, YYNGEE.

This clonotype was detected ten times or more. The chain couples TRBV20-1 to TRBJ1-1; 8 bases line up with TRBD1. Germline lookup yields CDR1 DFQATT and CDR2 SNEGSKA (reference sequence). Trimming at V came to 0 bases and at J to 3 bases, leaving 3 bases not matched to a gene. This CDR3 contains 14 residues. CDR3 sequence (DNA): TGCAGTGCTAGAGAAGGGGACAGGTACACTGAAGCTTTCTTT. It yields the protein CSAREGDRYTEAFF.

In regard to this clonotype: At one end, the junction sequence differs from germline, possibly due to a read error. This chain links TRBV7-9 with TRBJ2-5; 9 bases are a match to TRBD1. From germline, CDR1 is SEHNR and CDR2 FQNEAQ (reference sequence). The CDR3 covers 15 residues. Here the CDR3 DNA reads TGTACCAGCAGCTCTCGACAGGGGGTAAGAGAGACCCAGTACTTT. The encoded protein is CTSSSRQGVRETQYF.

At least ten counts were recorded for this clonotype. J is TRBJ2-2 and V is TRBV20-1; the D gene is possibly TRBD1 (6 bases). The CDR3 is 16 amino acids. The ends were cut back, 0 bases at V and 0 bases at J, with 11 bases in the middle. In germline, CDR1 is DFQATT, CDR2 SNEGSKA (reference sequence). The chain's CDR3 is CSARDDYRANTGELFF. The CDR3 DNA reads TGCAGTGCTAGAGATGATTACAGGGCGAACACCGGGGAGCTGTTTTTT.

This clonotype has ten or more counts. CDR3 loop: CASSTETSNPAYEQYF. The DNA for the CDR3 is TGTGCCAGCAGCACCGAGACTAGTAACCCCGCCTACGAGCAGTACTTC. The V and J genes are TRBV7-2 and TRBJ2-7; a weak D match, TRBD2 (6 bases). This CDR3 is built from 16 residues. In germline, CDR1 is SGHTA, CDR2 FQGNSA. V lost 5 bases and J 2 bases, leaving 19 bases between the germline ends.

The V gene is TRBV4-1, the J gene TRBJ1-1; D might be TRBD1 (5 bases). Trimming took off 2 bases at V and 1 base at J, with 14 bases between the two ends. The CDR3 has 16 residues. The germline gives CDR1 MGHRA, CDR2 YSYEKL. CDR3 nucleotides: TGCGCCAGCAGCCAACTACCCCTGGGGCAGAACACTGAAGCTTTCTTT. Its protein is CASSQLPLGQNTEAFF.

This clonotype was counted ten times or more. The chain combines TRBV20-1 with TRBJ2-3; 10 bases fit TRBD2. The CDR3 sequence is 13 residues long. Germline-derived CDR1 and CDR2 are DFQATT and SNEGSKA (reference sequence). V gave up 5 bases and J gave up 15 bases; unmatched junction bases: 14. The CDR3 region is CSASEFRLAGGYF. For the CDR3, the DNA is TGCAGTGCTTCTGAGTTTCGACTAGCGGGCGGATATTTT.

The chain links TRBV5-1 to TRBJ2-7, with TRBD1 identical over 7 bases. Unmatched junction bases numbered 4, after V lost 0 bases and J lost 7 bases. CDR1 and CDR2 from the germline V gene are SGHRS and YFSETQ. This CDR3 comprises 13 residues. In DNA, the CDR3 is TGCGCCAGCAGCTTGGACAGGGGCTGGGAGCAGTACTTC. It yields the protein CASSLDRGWEQYF.

This clonotype was seen ten or more times. The chain employs TRBV5-1 and TRBJ2-1, with 11 nucleotides matching TRBD2. This CDR3 contains 19 residues. J lost 7 bases, V lost 0 bases, and 15 bases had no gene match. The germline V gene has CDR1 SGHRS and CDR2 YFSETQ. CDR3 sequence: CASSLVTIVAGGQINEQFF. The CDR3 nucleotides are TGCGCCAGCAGCTTGGTAACCATCGTAGCGGGAGGGCAAATAAATGAGCAGTTCTTC.

In this sample, this clonotype turned up many times. The genes are TRBV7-9 and TRBJ2-3; 8 bases fit TRBD1. This CDR3 is built from 14 residues. Germline assignment: CDR1 SEHNR and CDR2 FQNEAQ (reference sequence). V lost 5 bases to trimming and J lost 10 bases; unmatched junction nucleotides: 11. The CDR3 reads CASSPSRGLFSQYF. CDR3 nucleotide sequence: TGTGCCAGCAGCCCAAGCAGGGGGCTTTTTTCGCAGTATTTT.

In this sample, this clonotype turned up many times. V is TRBV6-2 or TRBV6-3 and J is TRBJ2-2, with 10 bases fitting TRBD1. Germline values: CDR1 MNHEY, CDR2 SVGEGT. Trimming took 6 bases from V and 1 from J; bases not matched to a gene: 5. The CDR3 runs to 16 residues. The CDR3 is CASRSRDRGNTGELFF. The CDR3 nucleotides read TGTGCCAGCAGATCGCGGGACAGGGGGAACACCGGGGAGCTGTTTTTT.

This clonotype appeared a few times. The gene calls are TRBV19 and TRBJ2-3, with 7 bases fitting TRBD1. With V trimmed by 3 bases and J by 2 bases, 5 bases remained unmatched. Looked up from germline, CDR1 is LNHDA and CDR2 is SQIVND (reference sequence). The CDR3 runs to 15 residues. CDR3 residues: CASSIGDSYTDTQYF. The DNA of the CDR3 is TGTGCCAGTAGTATCGGGGACAGCTACACAGATACGCAGTATTTT.

The table lists this clonotype with many counts. J is TRBJ1-2 and V is TRBV27, with 8 bases matching TRBD1. Trimming cost V 3 bases and J 3 bases; bases outside gene matches: 15. Per the germline V gene, CDR1 is MNHEY and CDR2 is SMNVEV (reference sequence). This CDR3 region has 18 residues. The CDR3 DNA sequence: TGTGCCAGCAGTTTGACAGGGGAAGTCGGGGGGCAGGACTATGGCTACACCTTC. It codes for CASSLTGEVGGQDYGYTF.

This clonotype has at least ten counts. The chain recombines TRBV25-1 with TRBJ1-2; D possibly corresponds to TRBD1 (6 bases). Trimming stripped 4 bases from V and 3 bases from J, with 9 bases between. Germline values: CDR1 MGHDK, CDR2 SYGVNS. The CDR3 runs to 13 residues. The CDR3 DNA follows: TGTGCCAGCAGTGCCAGGGGTTACTATGGCTACACCTTC. Encoded protein: CASSARGYYGYTF.

This clonotype showed up many times. V usage is TRBV5-1 and J usage is TRBJ2-1; a possible D gene is TRBD2 (7 bases). The germline V and J ends were trimmed by 5 bases and 4 bases, with 10 bases remaining between them. The length of the CDR3 is 13 residues. The germline CDR1 and CDR2 sequences are SGHRS and YFSETQ. CDR3 protein: CASSGGAYNEQFF. The CDR3 DNA is TGCGCCAGCAGTGGGGGGGCATACAATGAGCAGTTCTTC.

This clonotype was counted at least ten times. The DNA for the CDR3 is TGTGCCAGCAGTTACTCGACAGGGGCTAATGAAAAACTGTTTTTT. It specifies CASSYSTGANEKLFF. The rearrangement uses TRBV6-5 and TRBJ1-4; TRBD1 agrees at 8 bases. The trim removed 0 bases at V and 3 bases at J, leaving 0 bases unmatched. Germline CDR1 is MNHEY and CDR2 is SVGAGI. The CDR3 consists of 15 residues.

Ten or more counts support this clonotype. J is TRBJ2-3 and V is TRBV7-8, with TRBD2 matching over 8 bases. V gave up 4 bases and J gave up 4 bases; unmatched junction bases: 10. The CDR3 sequence is 16 residues long. Germline V CDR1 and CDR2: SGHVS, FQNEAQ. CDR3 coding DNA: TGTGCCAGCAGCTATTATCAAGCGGGAGCCCCAGATACGCAGTATTTT. Translation gives CASSYYQAGAPDTQYF.

This clonotype was picked up many times. The chain carries TRBV5-1 and TRBJ1-1; maybe TRBD1 (5 bases). Trimming stripped 7 bases from V and 7 bases from J, with 17 bases between. This CDR3 has 13 residues. Germline CDR1 SGHRS, CDR2 YFSETQ. The CDR3 sequence: CASFPGPNFEAFF. The CDR3 region has the DNA TGCGCCAGCTTTCCAGGGCCGAACTTTGAAGCTTTCTTT.

In this sample, this clonotype is medium-sized (0.01 to 0.1%). The chain uses TRBV7-9 and TRBJ2-3, with TRBD1 as a possible D gene (5 bases). V was cut by 3 bases and J by 1 base, with 17 bases left in between. This CDR3 spans 17 amino acids. Germline V gene sequence: CDR1 SEHNR, CDR2 FQNEAQ (reference sequence). Written as DNA, the CDR3 is TGTGCCAGCAGCTTTATCATTATGGTAGGGGGCACAGATACGCAGTATTTT. It encodes CASSFIIMVGGTDTQYF. The variable domain in full, with the rest retrieved from reference TRBV7-9 and TRBJ2-3, is DTGVSQNPRHKITKRGQNVTFRCDPISEHNRLYWYRQTLGQGPEFLTYFQNEAQLEKSRLLSDRFSAERPKGSFSTLEIQRTEQGDSAMYLCASSFIIMVGGTDTQYFGPGTRLTVL.

In this sample, this clonotype turned up many times. V is TRBV5-1 and J is TRBJ2-4, with D maybe TRBD1 (5 bases). This CDR3 is built from 15 residues. Trimming pared 3 bases from V and 3 bases from J, leaving 13 bases between. CDR1 is SGHRS and CDR2 is YFSETQ in the germline V gene. The CDR3 is CASSYATVGKNIQYF. The CDR3 DNA reads as TGCGCCAGCAGCTACGCGACAGTTGGCAAAAACATTCAGTACTTC.

This clonotype was found many times. The V gene is TRBV5-6, the J gene TRBJ1-1, with a possible D match to TRBD1 (5 bases). With 0 bases removed from V and 4 bases from J, the gap between germline ends came to 13 bases. The V gene's germline CDR1 is SGHDT and CDR2 YYEEEE. The CDR3 contains 15 residues. The CDR3 sequence: CASSLDPGYFTEAFF. In DNA form, the CDR3 reads TGTGCCAGCAGCTTGGATCCAGGGTATTTCACTGAAGCTTTCTTT.